The next 13 T cell receptor beta chains were all read from a single sample in a study. TCRdb redid the calling of the RT-PCR reads with MiXCR, one entry per CDR3 protein. This sample has more than 600,000 distinct CDR3 sequences, with about 14% found just once. The specimen was memory CD4+ T cells from blood. These receptors all come from a female donor in good health, serving as a healthy control.

This clonotype was detected ten times or more. The chain couples TRBV7-3 to TRBJ1-5; D is perhaps TRBD1 (5 bases). The ends were cut back, 2 bases at V and 9 bases at J, with 11 bases in the middle. The CDR3 runs to 13 residues. CDR1 is SGHTA and CDR2 is FQGTGA in the germline V gene. The CDR3 sequence: CASSLGVGAPQHF. The CDR3 DNA reads as TGTGCCAGCAGCTTAGGGGTCGGGGCGCCCCAGCATTTT.

In its sample, this clonotype was seen a few times. The chain links TRBV20-1 to TRBJ1-4; 7 bases align to TRBD1. CDR1 is DFQATT and CDR2 is SNEGSKA in the germline V gene (reference sequence). Trimming cost V 2 bases and J 8 bases; bases outside gene matches: 5. CDR3 length: 13 residues. For the CDR3, the DNA is TGCAGTGCTAGATCCGAGACAGGGGAAAAACTGTTTTTT. It specifies CSARSETGEKLFF.

This clonotype was observed at least ten times. The CDR3 bases are TGTGCCAGCAATTTGGCAGGGTTGAGTTCACCCCTCCACTTT. The encoded protein is CASNLAGLSSPLHF. The chain uses TRBV6-5 and TRBJ1-6; D may be TRBD1 (5 bases). This CDR3 is 14 amino acids long. Germline CDR1 reads MNHEY; CDR2 reads SVGAGI. V lost 7 bases and J lost 9, with 16 bases in between.

V and J are TRBV7-2 and TRBJ1-1; TRBD1 matches 9 bases. The V gene end was trimmed by 3 bases and the J gene end by 4 bases; junction bases not matched to a gene: 6. In germline, CDR1 is SGHTA, CDR2 FQGNSA. The length of the CDR3 is 15 residues. CDR3 protein: CASSLGQGGGTEAFF. CDR3 DNA sequence: TGTGCCAGCAGCTTGGGACAGGGAGGGGGCACTGAAGCTTTCTTT.

The chain couples TRBV12-3 or TRBV12-4 to TRBJ2-5, with TRBD1 as a possible D gene (6 bases). With 10 bases removed from V and 4 bases from J, the gap between germline ends came to 16 bases. The CDR3 is 13 residues long. CDR3 bases: TGTGCCACAAGACGACAGGATCTAGAGACCCAGTACTTC. Encoded protein: CATRRQDLETQYF.

V and J are TRBV12-3 or TRBV12-4 and TRBJ2-7; unclear D gene. The ends were cut back, 6 bases at V and 2 bases at J, with 17 bases in the middle. This CDR3 contains 15 residues. In nucleotides, the CDR3 is TGTGCCAGCAGCCTTGGAAGGGTCTTAGCCTACGAGCAGTACTTC. This encodes CASSLGRVLAYEQYF.

The sample holds many counts of this clonotype. J is TRBJ2-1 and V is TRBV7-2, with D unresolved. Between the trimmed V and J ends, which lost 7 bases and 0 bases, there was a span of 10 bases. The CDR3 runs to 14 residues. CDR1 and CDR2 from the germline V gene are SGHTA and FQGNSA. Here the CDR3 DNA reads TGTGCCAGCATGAGGCAGGCCTCCTACAATGAGCAGTTCTTC. Protein: CASMRQASYNEQFF.

The chain carries TRBV7-2 and TRBJ2-1, with 8 positions matching TRBD2. CDR1 and CDR2 from the germline V gene are SGHTA and FQGNSA. J was trimmed by 6 bases and V by 4 bases; bases with no gene match: 2. The CDR3 consists of 13 residues. DNA of the CDR3: TGTGCCAGCAGCTCGGGGGGGGTCAATGAGCAGTTCTTC. This codes for CASSSGGVNEQFF.

The rearrangement uses TRBV12-3 or TRBV12-4 and TRBJ2-7; 9 bases are shared with TRBD2. This CDR3 has 16 residues. J was trimmed by 4 bases and V by 7 bases; bases with no gene match: 14. The CDR3 DNA reads TGTGCCAGCACCCAAAGTATGGCTAGCGGGACGTACGAGCAGTACTTC. It translates to CASTQSMASGTYEQYF.

This clonotype has ten or more counts. The chain carries TRBV6-6 and TRBJ2-5, with a possible D match to TRBD1 (5 bases). The length of the CDR3 is 14 residues. In germline, CDR1 is MNHNY, CDR2 SVGAGI (reference sequence). Trimming cost V 0 bases and J 1 base, with 6 bases left between them. The CDR3 nucleotides read TGTGCCAGCAGTTACTCGGGGCCCCAAGAGACCCAGTACTTC. Protein product: CASSYSGPQETQYF.

This clonotype came up a few times. The chain couples TRBV7-9 to TRBJ1-2; D is perhaps TRBD1 (5 bases). V lost 4 bases, J lost 11 bases, and 17 bases lay in between. The length of the CDR3 is 13 residues. CDR1 SEHNR and CDR2 FQNEAQ come from the germline V gene (reference sequence). In DNA form, the CDR3 reads TGTGCCAGCAGCTCCGGGACGGAGCCGACTTACACCTTC. Amino acids: CASSSGTEPTYTF.

This clonotype was seen at least ten times. The V gene is TRBV29-1, the J gene TRBJ2-1; TRBD2 matches at 8 bases. CDR3 size: 13 residues. The V and J ends lost 7 bases and 9 bases, in that order; junction bases with no gene match: 11. The germline V gene encodes CDR1 SQVTM and CDR2 ANQGSEA. CDR3 loop: CSASGSSVSEQFF. The CDR3 region has the DNA TGCAGCGCGAGCGGGAGTAGCGTTAGTGAGCAGTTCTTC.

The V and J genes are TRBV12-3 or TRBV12-4 and TRBJ1-1; the D gene is possibly TRBD1 (5 bases). With 0 bases removed from V and 1 base from J, the gap between germline ends came to 9 bases. The CDR3 has 15 amino acids. This CDR3 reads CASSLAMGGNTEAFF. DNA for the CDR3: TGTGCCAGCAGTTTAGCGATGGGGGGGAACACTGAAGCTTTCTTT.